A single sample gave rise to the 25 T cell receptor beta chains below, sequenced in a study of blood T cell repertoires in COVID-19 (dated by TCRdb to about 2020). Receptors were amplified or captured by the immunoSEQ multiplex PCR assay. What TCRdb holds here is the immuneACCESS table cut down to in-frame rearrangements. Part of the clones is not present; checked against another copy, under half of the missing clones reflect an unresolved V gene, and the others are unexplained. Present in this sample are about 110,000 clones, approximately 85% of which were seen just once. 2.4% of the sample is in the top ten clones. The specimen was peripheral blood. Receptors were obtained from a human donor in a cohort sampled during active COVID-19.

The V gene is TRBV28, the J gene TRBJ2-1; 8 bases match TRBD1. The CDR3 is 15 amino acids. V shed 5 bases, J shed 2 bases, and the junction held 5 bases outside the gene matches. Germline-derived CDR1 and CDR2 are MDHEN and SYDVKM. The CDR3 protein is CASSPGTGTYNEQFF. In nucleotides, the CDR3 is TGTGCCAGCAGTCCTGGGACAGGTACCTACAATGAGCAGTTCTTC.

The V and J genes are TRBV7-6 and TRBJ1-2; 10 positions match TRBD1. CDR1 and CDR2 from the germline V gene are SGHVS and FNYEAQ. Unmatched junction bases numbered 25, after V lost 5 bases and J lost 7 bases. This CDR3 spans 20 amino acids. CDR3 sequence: CASSPIPGQGRRSRDRGYTF. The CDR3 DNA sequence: TGTGCCAGCAGCCCTATACCGGGACAGGGGCGTCGATCTCGGGATCGTGGCTACACCTTC.

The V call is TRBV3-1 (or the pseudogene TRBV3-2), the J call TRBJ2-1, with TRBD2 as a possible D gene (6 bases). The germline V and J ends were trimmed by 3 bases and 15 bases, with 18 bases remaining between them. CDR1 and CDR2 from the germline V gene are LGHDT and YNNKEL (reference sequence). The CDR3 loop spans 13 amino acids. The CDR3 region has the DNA TGTGCCAGCAGCCATCCCCTAGGGACTGGGTTGTTCTTC. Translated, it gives CASSHPLGTGLFF.

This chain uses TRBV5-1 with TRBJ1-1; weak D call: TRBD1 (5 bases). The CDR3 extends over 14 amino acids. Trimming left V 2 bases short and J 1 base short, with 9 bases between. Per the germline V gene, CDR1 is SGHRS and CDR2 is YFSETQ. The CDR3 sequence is CASSLNQGNTEAFF. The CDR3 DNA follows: TGCGCCAGCAGCTTAAACCAGGGGAACACTGAAGCTTTCTTT.

The CDR3 coding sequence is TGCGCCAGCAGCCGGCTGACAGGGGCCCTCAACACTGAAGCTTTCTTT. Translation: CASSRLTGALNTEAFF. This sequence joins TRBV4-1 and TRBJ1-1; 8 bases match TRBD1. The CDR3 is made up of 16 amino acids. Trimming cost V 4 bases and J 2 bases; bases outside gene matches: 9. Germline CDR1 reads MGHRA; CDR2 reads YSYEKL.

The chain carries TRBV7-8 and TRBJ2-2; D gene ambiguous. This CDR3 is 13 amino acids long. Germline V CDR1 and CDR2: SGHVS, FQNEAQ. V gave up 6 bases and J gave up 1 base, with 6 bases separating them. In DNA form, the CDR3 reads TGTGCCAGCAGTCCCGTGAACACCGGGGAGCTGTTTTTT. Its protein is CASSPVNTGELFF.

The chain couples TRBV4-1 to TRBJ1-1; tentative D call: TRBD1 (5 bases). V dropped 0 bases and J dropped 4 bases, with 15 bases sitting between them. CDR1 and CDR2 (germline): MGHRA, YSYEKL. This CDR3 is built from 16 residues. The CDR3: CASSQDRGRRGTEAFF. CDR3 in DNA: TGCGCCAGCAGCCAAGATCGGGGGAGGAGGGGCACTGAAGCTTTCTTT.

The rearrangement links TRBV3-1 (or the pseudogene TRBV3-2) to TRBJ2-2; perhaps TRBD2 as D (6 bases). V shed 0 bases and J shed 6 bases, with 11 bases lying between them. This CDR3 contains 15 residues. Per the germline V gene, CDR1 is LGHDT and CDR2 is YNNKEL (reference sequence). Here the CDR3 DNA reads TGTGCCAGCAGCCAAGAACCAGGGAGGCCCGGGGAGCTGTTTTTT. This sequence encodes CASSQEPGRPGELFF.

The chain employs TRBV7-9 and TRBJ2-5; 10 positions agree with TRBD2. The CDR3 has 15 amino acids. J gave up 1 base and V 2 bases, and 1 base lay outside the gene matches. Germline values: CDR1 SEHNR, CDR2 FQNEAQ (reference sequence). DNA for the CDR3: TGTGCCAGCAGCTTAACTAGCGGGGCCCAAGAGACCCAGTACTTC. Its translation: CASSLTSGAQETQYF.

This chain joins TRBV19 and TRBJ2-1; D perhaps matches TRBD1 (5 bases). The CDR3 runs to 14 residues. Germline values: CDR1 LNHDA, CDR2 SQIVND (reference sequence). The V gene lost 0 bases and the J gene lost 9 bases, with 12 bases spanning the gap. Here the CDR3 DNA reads TGTGCCAGTAGTATAGATCAGGGTATAGGTGAGCAGTTCTTC. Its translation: CASSIDQGIGEQFF. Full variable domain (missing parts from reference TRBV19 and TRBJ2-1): DGGITQSPKYLFRKEGQNVTLSCEQNLNHDAMYWYRQDPGQGLRLIYYSQIVNDFQKGDIAEGYSVSREKKESFPLTVTSAQKNPTAFYLCASSIDQGIGEQFFGPGTRLTVL.

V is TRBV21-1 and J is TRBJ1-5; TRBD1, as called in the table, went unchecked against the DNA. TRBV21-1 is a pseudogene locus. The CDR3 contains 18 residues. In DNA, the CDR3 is TGTGCCAGCAGCAAAGAAGAGGGGGTGGTGTCAGGCAATCAGCCCCAGCATTTT. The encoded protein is CASSKEEGVVSGNQPQHF.

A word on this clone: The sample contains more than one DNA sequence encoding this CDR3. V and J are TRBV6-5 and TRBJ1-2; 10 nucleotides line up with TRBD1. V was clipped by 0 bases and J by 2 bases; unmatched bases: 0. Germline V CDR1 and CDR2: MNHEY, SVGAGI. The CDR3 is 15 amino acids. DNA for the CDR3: TGTGCCAGCAGTTACTCGGGACAGGGGAACTATGGCTACACCTTC. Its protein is CASSYSGQGNYGYTF.

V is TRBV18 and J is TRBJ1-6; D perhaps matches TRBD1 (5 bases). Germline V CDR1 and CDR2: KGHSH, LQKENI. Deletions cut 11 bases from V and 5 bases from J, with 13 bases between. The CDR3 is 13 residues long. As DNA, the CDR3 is TGTGCCGGGTCGAAAGGGGATAATTCACCCCTCCACTTT. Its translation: CAGSKGDNSPLHF.

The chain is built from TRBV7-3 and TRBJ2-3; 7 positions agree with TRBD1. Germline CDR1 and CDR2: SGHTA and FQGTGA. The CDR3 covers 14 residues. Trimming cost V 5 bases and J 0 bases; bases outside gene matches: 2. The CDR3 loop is CASSRQGSTDTQYF. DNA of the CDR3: TGTGCCAGCAGCCGACAGGGTAGCACAGATACGCAGTATTTT.

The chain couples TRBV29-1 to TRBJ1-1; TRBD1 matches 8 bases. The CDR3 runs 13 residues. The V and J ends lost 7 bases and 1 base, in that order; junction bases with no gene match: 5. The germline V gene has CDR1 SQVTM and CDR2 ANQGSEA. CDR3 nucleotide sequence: TGCAGCGCCAGGACAGGGAAGAACACTGAAGCTTTCTTT. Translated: CSARTGKNTEAFF.

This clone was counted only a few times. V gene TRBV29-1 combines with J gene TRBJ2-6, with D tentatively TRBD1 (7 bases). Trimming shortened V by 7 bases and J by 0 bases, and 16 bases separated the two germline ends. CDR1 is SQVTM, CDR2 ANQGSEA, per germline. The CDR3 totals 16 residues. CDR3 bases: TGCAGCGCTGCGGGACAGCCTTCCTCTGGGGCCAACGTCCTGACTTTC. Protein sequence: CSAAGQPSSGANVLTF.

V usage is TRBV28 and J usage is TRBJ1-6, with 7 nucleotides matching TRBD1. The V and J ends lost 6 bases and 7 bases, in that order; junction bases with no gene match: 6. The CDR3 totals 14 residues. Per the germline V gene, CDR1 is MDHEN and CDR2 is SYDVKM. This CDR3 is CASSRQGSNSPLHF. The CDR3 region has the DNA TGTGCCAGCAGCCGACAGGGATCCAATTCACCCCTCCACTTT.

The CDR3 sequence: CASSSQVVGFNEQFF. CDR3 coding DNA: TGTGCCAGCAGCTCCCAGGTTGTGGGCTTCAATGAGCAGTTCTTC. The rearrangement uses TRBV7-9 and TRBJ2-1; no clear D. The CDR3 sequence is 15 residues long. V dropped 4 bases and J dropped 6 bases, with 16 bases sitting between them. Germline V gene lookup returns CDR1 SEHNR and CDR2 FQNEAQ (reference sequence).

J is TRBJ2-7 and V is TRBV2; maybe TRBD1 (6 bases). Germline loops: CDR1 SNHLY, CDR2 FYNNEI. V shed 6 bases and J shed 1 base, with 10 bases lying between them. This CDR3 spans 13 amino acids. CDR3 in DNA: TGTGCCAGCAGGGACAGAAGTTCCTACGAGCAGTACTTC. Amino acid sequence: CASRDRSSYEQYF.

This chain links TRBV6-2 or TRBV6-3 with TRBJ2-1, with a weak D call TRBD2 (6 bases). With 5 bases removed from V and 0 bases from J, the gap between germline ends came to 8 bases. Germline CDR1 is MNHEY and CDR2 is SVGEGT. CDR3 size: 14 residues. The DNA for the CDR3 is TGTGCCAGCAGTGGCGGGACCTCCTACAATGAGCAGTTCTTC. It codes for CASSGGTSYNEQFF.

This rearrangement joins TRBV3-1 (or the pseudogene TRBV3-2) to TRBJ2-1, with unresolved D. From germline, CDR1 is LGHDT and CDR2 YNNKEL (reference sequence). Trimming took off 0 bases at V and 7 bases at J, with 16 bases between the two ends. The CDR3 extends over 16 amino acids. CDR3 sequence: CASSQDRFAAWNEQFF. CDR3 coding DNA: TGTGCCAGCAGCCAAGATCGGTTCGCGGCTTGGAATGAGCAGTTCTTC.

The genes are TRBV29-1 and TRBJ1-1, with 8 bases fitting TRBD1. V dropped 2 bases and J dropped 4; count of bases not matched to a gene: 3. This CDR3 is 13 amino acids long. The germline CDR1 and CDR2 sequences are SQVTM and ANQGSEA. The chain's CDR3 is CSVESQGGTEAFF. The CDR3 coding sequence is TGCAGCGTTGAATCACAGGGGGGCACTGAAGCTTTCTTT. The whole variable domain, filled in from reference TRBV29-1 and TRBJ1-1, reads SAVISQKPSRDICQRGTSLTIQCQVDSQVTMMFWYRQQPGQSLTLIATANQGSEATYESGFVIDKFPISRPNLTFSTLTVSNMSPEDSSIYLCSVESQGGTEAFFGQGTRLTVV.

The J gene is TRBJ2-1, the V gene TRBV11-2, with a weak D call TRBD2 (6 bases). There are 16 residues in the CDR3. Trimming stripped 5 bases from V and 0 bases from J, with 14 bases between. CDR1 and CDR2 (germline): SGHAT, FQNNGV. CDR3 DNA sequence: TGTGCCAGCAGCCCTCTGGGGGGTGGCTCCTACAATGAGCAGTTCTTC. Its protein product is CASSPLGGGSYNEQFF. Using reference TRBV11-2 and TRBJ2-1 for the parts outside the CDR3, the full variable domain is EAGVAQSPRYKIIEKRQSVAFWCNPISGHATLYWYQQILGQGPKLLIQFQNNGVVDDSQLPKDRFSAERLKGVDSTLKIQPAKLEDSAVYLCASSPLGGGSYNEQFFGPGTRLTVL.

DNA of the CDR3: TGTGCCAGTAGTATAGGCCCAGAGGGAGGTCGCTACAATGAGCAGTTCTTC. Encoded protein: CASSIGPEGGRYNEQFF. This rearrangement joins TRBV19 to TRBJ2-1, with D tentatively TRBD2 (6 bases). Trimming took 1 base from V and 3 from J, leaving 16 bases between them. Germline CDR1 and CDR2: LNHDA and SQIVND (reference sequence). The CDR3 consists of 17 residues.

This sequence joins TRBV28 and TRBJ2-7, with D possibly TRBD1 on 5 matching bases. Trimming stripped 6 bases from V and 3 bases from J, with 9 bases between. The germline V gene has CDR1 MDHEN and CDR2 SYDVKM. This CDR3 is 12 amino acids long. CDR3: CASSSDSYEQYF. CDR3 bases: TGTGCCAGCAGCAGCGACAGCTACGAGCAGTACTTC.